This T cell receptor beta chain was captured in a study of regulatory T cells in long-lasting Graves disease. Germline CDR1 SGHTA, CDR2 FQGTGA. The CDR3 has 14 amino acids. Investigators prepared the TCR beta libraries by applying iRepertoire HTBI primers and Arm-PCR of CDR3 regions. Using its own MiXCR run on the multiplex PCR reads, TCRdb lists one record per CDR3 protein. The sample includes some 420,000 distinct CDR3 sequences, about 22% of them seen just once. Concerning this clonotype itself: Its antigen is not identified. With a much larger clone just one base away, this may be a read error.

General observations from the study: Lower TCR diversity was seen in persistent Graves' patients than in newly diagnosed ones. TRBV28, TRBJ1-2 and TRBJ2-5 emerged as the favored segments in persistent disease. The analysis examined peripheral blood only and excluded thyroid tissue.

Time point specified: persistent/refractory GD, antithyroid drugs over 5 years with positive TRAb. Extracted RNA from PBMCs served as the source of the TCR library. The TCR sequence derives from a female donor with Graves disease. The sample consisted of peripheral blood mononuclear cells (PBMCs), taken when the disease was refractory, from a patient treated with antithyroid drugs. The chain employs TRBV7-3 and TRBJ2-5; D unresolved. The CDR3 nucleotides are TGTACCAGCAGCTTAAGGTCGGGCCAAGAGACCCAGTACTTC. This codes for CTSSLRSGQETQYF.